The rows below give T cell receptor beta chains drawn from one sample of a study of cytomegalovirus exposure and HLA in healthy donors. Sequencing was performed with immunoSEQ multiplex PCR; in TCRdb, only in-frame clones are kept and a portion is missing. Of 80,000 to 130,000 clones listed, about 77% are singletons. Sequenced input: PBMCs. These receptors were collected from a woman between 50 and 59 years old in good health and CMV-seropositive. Both conserved end residues are part of each CDR3. D genes are given only for firm matches. Expanded clones are given a class, and other clones once, few, many or no size at all.

TRBV6-5	TRBJ2-7	.	.	TGTGCCAGCACTCTCGGACAGTCCTACGAGCAGTACTTC	CASTLGQSYEQYF
TRBV10-3	TRBJ2-7	.	.	TGTGCCATCAGTGTTAACAGGGATTTTTACGAGCAGTACTTC	CAISVNRDFYEQYF
TRBV9	TRBJ2-7	few	TRBD2	TGTGCCAGCAGCGTAGTAGGGGAGGGAAGCTACGAGCAGTACTTC	CASSVVGEGSYEQYF
TRBV10-2	TRBJ2-1	.	.	TGCGCCAGCGCGAGCAGGGTCAATGAGCAGTTCTTC	CASASRVNEQFF
TRBV5-6	TRBJ2-5	.	.	TGTGCCAGCTCGCGGTTAACGCAAGAGACCCAGTACTTC	CASSRLTQETQYF
TRBV6-5	TRBJ2-1	few	.	TGTGCCAGCAGTTACGGGGGGGCCCAGGATGTTCGGCAGTTCTTC	CASSYGGAQDVRQFF
TRBV5-6	TRBJ2-7	once	.	TGTGCCAGCATCCAACTAGGACTGCCCTACGAGCAGTACTTC	CASIQLGLPYEQYF
TRBV7-9	TRBJ2-5	.	TRBD1	TGTGCCAGCACCCTTAGAGGGGACAGGGCCTCTCCAAAGTACTTC	CASTLRGDRASPKYF
TRBV15	TRBJ2-7	few	TRBD1	TGTGCCACCAGCACCTTATTGGGACAGCACGAGCAGTACTTC	CATSTLLGQHEQYF
TRBV11-2	TRBJ2-5	once	TRBD2	TGTGCCAGCAGCTTAGTAGCGGGAGGACGAGAGACCCAGTACTTC	CASSLVAGGRETQYF
TRBV4-2	TRBJ1-1	.	.	TGTGCCAGCAGCCAAGATCGGGTAGGGGCGGAATTGAACACTGAAGCTTTCTTT	CASSQDRVGAELNTEAFF
TRBV7-8	TRBJ2-2	once	.	TGTGCCAGCAGCTTAGGCGCTCCGAACACCGGGGAGCTGTTTTTT	CASSLGAPNTGELFF
TRBV9	TRBJ1-2	.	TRBD1	TGTGCCAGCAGCGCTACAGGGGGCATGAGTGGTTACTATGGCTACACCTTC	CASSATGGMSGYYGYTF
TRBV11-2	TRBJ2-3	.	TRBD1	TGTGCCAGCAGCCCTGGACAGGGAACAGATACGCAGTATTTT	CASSPGQGTDTQYF
TRBV7-8	TRBJ1-2	.	.	TGTGCCAGCAGCTTAGCCCGGGTCTCATCGGGTGGCTACACCTTC	CASSLARVSSGGYTF
TRBV5-4	TRBJ2-5	.	.	TGTGCCGGGGGCCAAGAGTACCAAGAGACCCAGTACTTC	CAGGQEYQETQYF
TRBV7-9	TRBJ2-7	.	.	TGTTCCAGCAGTTCTTTATACGAGCAGTACTTC	CSSSSLYEQYF
TRBV5-5	TRBJ1-5	.	.	TGTGCCAGCAGCCCCCTTAGCAATCAGCCCCAGCATTTT	CASSPLSNQPQHF
TRBV30	TRBJ1-2	few	.	TGTGCCTTCCAGACCACAGGCGTAGGCTACACCTTC	CAFQTTGVGYTF
TRBV7-9	TRBJ1-4	.	.	TGTGCCAGCAGCTCCTCGAGTCGCGAAAAACTGTTTTTT	CASSSSSREKLFF
TRBV19	TRBJ2-6	.	.	TGTGCCAGTAGCCCCCTTTCCAGTCGCTCTGGGGCCAACGTCCTGACTTTC	CASSPLSSRSGANVLTF
TRBV7-9	TRBJ2-3	.	TRBD1	TGTGCCAGCAGCTCTTACAGGGGCCCCACAGATACGCAGTATTTT	CASSSYRGPTDTQYF
TRBV7-9	TRBJ2-5	.	.	TGTGCCAGCAGCCCTAACCTCGCCCCTAGGACTACCCCCCAAGGGACCCAGTACTTC	CASSPNLAPRTTPQGTQYF
TRBV19	TRBJ2-2	.	TRBD2	TGTGCCAGTAGTATAAGGCTAGCGGGAGTAGGCACCGGGGAGCTGTTTTTT	CASSIRLAGVGTGELFF
TRBV6-6	TRBJ1-5	once	TRBD1	TGTGCCAGCAGCCCACAGGGGGCCTATCAGCCCCAGCATTTT	CASSPQGAYQPQHF
TRBV6-1	TRBJ1-6	.	.	TGTGCCAGCACCCTAGCAACGGTAAATTCACCCCTCCACTTT	CASTLATVNSPLHF
TRBV6-5	TRBJ2-7	.	.	TGTGCCAGCAGTTACGGGGACTCCCGGAGGATCTACGAGCAGTACTTC	CASSYGDSRRIYEQYF
TRBV7-9	TRBJ2-7	.	.	TGTGCCACCTCGGGGTACTCCTACGAGCAGTACTTC	CATSGYSYEQYF
TRBV7-9	TRBJ1-1	once	.	TGTGCCAGCAGCCTCCGGACAGAAGCTTTCTTT	CASSLRTEAFF
TRBV27	TRBJ1-2	.	TRBD1	TGTGCCAGCAGTCGCCCGGACAGGGGAGGCTACACCTTC	CASSRPDRGGYTF
TRBV6-1	TRBJ1-4	.	.	TGTGCCAGCAGGGAACAGGGAGGGTTCCTTGATGAAAAACTGTTTTTT	CASREQGGFLDEKLFF
TRBV9	TRBJ2-5	.	.	TGTGCCAGCAGCGTAGATGGGAGAGGAGAGACCCAGTACTTC	CASSVDGRGETQYF
TRBV6-1	TRBJ2-7	.	TRBD1	TGTGCCAGCAGTGACAGGGGGCGAGGCACCTACGAGCAGTACTTC	CASSDRGRGTYEQYF
TRBV27	TRBJ2-3	once	.	TGTGCCAGCAGTTCCCCTCCAGATACGCAGTATTTT	CASSSPPDTQYF
TRBV5-4	TRBJ1-2	.	.	TGTGCCAGCAGCTTTGAGGGTTCCCTCTCTAACTATGGCTACACCTTC	CASSFEGSLSNYGYTF
TRBV7-3	TRBJ1-5	.	TRBD1	TGTGCCAGCAGCATCCGACAGGGGAATCAGCCCCAGCATTTT	CASSIRQGNQPQHF
TRBV7-3	TRBJ1-1	.	.	TGTGCCAGCAGCCTCAGGCCCGGGATGAACACTGAAGCTTTCTTT	CASSLRPGMNTEAFF
TRBV14	TRBJ2-2	.	TRBD1	TGTGCCAAAGGGCAGAGGTGGGGCTCAGGGGGAAACACCGGGGAGCTGTTTTTT	CAKGQRWGSGGNTGELFF
TRBV6-1	TRBJ1-1	few	.	TGTGCCAGCAGGTCCCAGGCGAACACTGAAGCTTTCTTT	CASRSQANTEAFF
TRBV7-7	TRBJ2-7	.	TRBD1	TGTGCTAGCAGCGCCGGGACAGGGAACTCCTACGAGCAGTACTTC	CASSAGTGNSYEQYF
TRBV2	TRBJ2-7	.	.	TGTGCTACGGCGGGGCCAGCCTACGAGCAGTACTTC	CATAGPAYEQYF
TRBV5-6	TRBJ1-2	once	.	TGTGCCAGCAGCTTGGAACAGGATAATGGCTACACCTTC	CASSLEQDNGYTF
TRBV5-1	TRBJ2-7	.	.	TGCGCCAGCAGCTTGGAGTGGCGGTTTAGCTACGAGCAGTACTTC	CASSLEWRFSYEQYF
TRBV10-3	TRBJ2-7	.	TRBD1	TGTGCCGCATCATGGGTCCTGACAGGGTCCAACGAGCAGTACTTC	CAASWVLTGSNEQYF
TRBV6-1	TRBJ1-2	.	TRBD1	TGTGCCAGCAGCCGGGACAGGGGGGGCTATGGCTACACCTTC	CASSRDRGGYGYTF
TRBV6-5	TRBJ1-5	few	.	TGTGCCAGCAGTGAGGAACAGCCCCAGCATTTT	CASSEEQPQHF
TRBV11-2	TRBJ2-7	.	TRBD1	TGTGCCAGCAGCCCATATGGGGACAGCGAGCAGTACTTC	CASSPYGDSEQYF
TRBV2	TRBJ2-5	.	TRBD2	TGTGCCAGCAGCCCGGGAGGGGAGACCCAGTACTTC	CASSPGGETQYF
TRBV2	TRBJ2-5	.	.	TGTGCCAGCAGTGCCGCGGGGTCCCAAGAGACCCAGTACTTC	CASSAAGSQETQYF
TRBV19	TRBJ2-7	.	.	TGTGCCAGTAGTATTGGGGGGACGGTTAACTACTACGAGCAGTACTTC	CASSIGGTVNYYEQYF
TRBV18	TRBJ1-1	.	.	TGTGCCAGCTCACCAGCAGGGGACGCTGAAGCTTTCTTT	CASSPAGDAEAFF
TRBV30	TRBJ2-1	.	TRBD1	TGTGCCTGGGCAAAGGGACAGGGAAAAGGTGAGCAGTTCTTC	CAWAKGQGKGEQFF
TRBV19	TRBJ1-5	.	TRBD1	TGTGCCAGTATCCCGGACAGGGGAAAAGGAAGCAATCAGCCCCAGCATTTT	CASIPDRGKGSNQPQHF
TRBV7-9	TRBJ2-1	.	.	TGTTCCAGCAGCTTAAGTGCGGGTAGAAGCTCCTACAATGAGCAGTTCTTC	CSSSLSAGRSSYNEQFF
TRBV9	TRBJ2-7	once	TRBD2	TGTGCCAGCAGCGCCGGGACTAGCGGGGCCTCCTACGAGCAGTACTTC	CASSAGTSGASYEQYF